This T cell receptor beta chain was profiled in a study of blood T cell repertoires in COVID-19. Study-wide background: Acute and convalescent COVID-19 samples came from the United States, Italy and Spain. T cells, B-cell-depleted T cells, or PBMCs supplied cDNA or gDNA.

Germline loops: CDR1 MGHRA, CDR2 YSYEKL. The CDR3 runs 19 residues. Trimming removed 1 base from V and 3 bases from J; junction bases left unmatched: 10. During active infection, Seattle patients enrolled and were then monitored through disease. In the original processing: Nucleated cell number was recorded as an estimate derived from reference gene primer amplification. Sequencing was performed with immunoSEQ multiplex PCR; in TCRdb, only in-frame clones are kept and a portion is missing. D and trimming were read from the DNA, whereas the V and J calls and clone size are those reported in that table. The sample has 250,000 to 350,000 clones; around nine tenths are singletons.

Material: peripheral blood. The rearrangement joins TRBV4-1 to TRBJ2-7, with 15 bases identical to TRBD2. The source of this sequence is a woman between 25 and 40 years old with COVID-19, enrolled during active disease. The chain's CDR3 is CASSQGLPGTSGRFYEQYF. In nucleotides, the CDR3 is TGCGCCAGCAGCCAAGGTCTGCCAGGGACTAGCGGGAGGTTCTACGAGCAGTACTTC.